This TCR beta chain was obtained from a study of regulatory T cells in long-lasting Graves disease. Findings and caveats of the study: Only peripheral blood was studied, not thyroid tissue.

According to the study, TCR beta libraries were built with iRepertoire HTBI primers and CDR3-region Arm-PCR. Under the authors' procedure: Samples jointly harbored 55 to 75 TRBV and about 14 TRBJ segments. TCRdb independently ran MiXCR on the multiplex PCR reads; one entry per CDR3 protein. The V and J calls reflect TCRdb's pipeline rather than the authors' work. The sample has a few hundred thousand distinct CDR3 sequences, about 18% seen once. This clonotype was picked up a small number of times. As yet, its antigen is unknown. This sample's time point: newly diagnosed GD, antithyroid drugs for less than 3 months. There was RNA extracted from PBMCs, and the TCR library was made from it. Criteria from the American Thyroid Association guidelines were applied to diagnose Graves' disease. The patients were enrolled through endocrinology in Xi'an, China. The V end was cut by 5 bases, the J end by 0 bases, with 17 bases between. The V gene's germline CDR1 is KGHSH and CDR2 LQKENI. The CDR3 is 18 amino acids.

The sequences come from peripheral blood mononuclear cells (PBMCs), collected at new diagnosis, from a patient treated with antithyroid drugs. V gene TRBV18 combines with J gene TRBJ1-6; no firm D call. The TCR sequence derives from a female donor with Graves disease. The CDR3 bases are TGTGCCAGCTCATCTCGGACGGCTGGAAACTCCTATAATTCACCCCTCCACTTT. Translating it yields CASSSRTAGNSYNSPLHF.